One sample yielded the 16 T cell receptor beta chains listed below, sequenced in a study of T cells after yellow fever vaccination. TCRdb analysed the 5' RACE reads with MiXCR anew, one entry per CDR3 protein. The table lists about 73,000 distinct CDR3 sequences, around 7.3% of them singletons, with around 38% in the top ten. The sample in question was CD8+ T cells sorted from PBMCs, obtained on the day of the yellow fever booster vaccination. Receptors originate from a man aged 25 to 40 who received the YFV17D yellow fever vaccine.

There are a few counts of this clonotype. The V gene is TRBV5-1, the J gene TRBJ2-7, with D possibly being TRBD2 (5 bases). V gave up 0 bases and J gave up 3 bases, with 13 bases separating them. The CDR3 contains 15 residues. Germline values: CDR1 SGHRS, CDR2 YFSETQ. This chain's CDR3 is CASSLATGKYYEQYF. The CDR3 DNA is TGCGCCAGCAGCTTGGCCACGGGAAAGTACTACGAGCAGTACTTC.

This clonotype has ten or more counts. The chain recombines TRBV6-5 with TRBJ1-6; D ambiguous. Germline CDR1 MNHEY, CDR2 SVGAGI. The CDR3 has 18 residues. Trimming left V 6 bases short and J 5 bases short, with 23 bases between. This CDR3 reads CASRIGRPTLGDNSPLHF. Here the CDR3 DNA reads TGTGCCAGCAGAATCGGACGGCCAACTTTGGGAGATAATTCACCCCTCCACTTT.

This clonotype was observed a handful of times. V is TRBV6-5 and J is TRBJ2-5, with TRBD1 as a possible D gene (5 bases). V was clipped by 6 bases and J by 7 bases, with 12 bases between them. The length of the CDR3 is 12 residues. Germline assignment: CDR1 MNHEY and CDR2 SVGAGI. DNA for the CDR3: TGTGCCAGCAGAAACTATCAGGGGACCCAGTACTTC. The encoded protein is CASRNYQGTQYF.

In its sample, this clonotype was seen many times. This chain connects TRBV6-5 to TRBJ2-5, with D perhaps matching TRBD1 (5 bases). The V end was cut by 2 bases, the J end by 5 bases, with 9 bases between. The germline gives CDR1 MNHEY, CDR2 SVGAGI. The CDR3 has 13 amino acids. CDR3: CASSYQGTETQYF. CDR3 nucleotide sequence: TGTGCCAGCAGTTACCAGGGTACGGAGACCCAGTACTTC.

Only a few counts were recorded for this clonotype. The gene calls are TRBV10-3 and TRBJ2-1; TRBD2 matches at 14 bases. The V gene's germline CDR1 is ENHRY and CDR2 SYGVKD. This CDR3 has 16 residues. V was clipped by 7 bases and J by 6 bases; unmatched bases: 8. In DNA form, the CDR3 reads TGTGCCATCAACACCGGGACTAGCGGGGGAAGCAATGAGCAGTTCTTC. This translates into CAINTGTSGGSNEQFF.

The chain uses TRBV6-5 and TRBJ2-1, with 8 positions matching TRBD2. In germline, CDR1 is MNHEY, CDR2 SVGAGI. The CDR3 runs 16 residues. The J segment lost 8 bases and the V segment lost 2 bases, leaving 11 bases of the junction unmatched. The CDR3 region has the DNA TGTGCCAGCAGTTACACCCCGGGACTAGGCTTAGATGAGCAGTTCTTC. It yields the protein CASSYTPGLGLDEQFF.

For the CDR3, the DNA is TGTGCCAGCAGGGCACCCGGGACTAGGGTTGATGAGCAGTTCTTC. Its protein product is CASRAPGTRVDEQFF. This sequence joins TRBV5-4 and TRBJ2-1; 8 bases are shared with TRBD2. CDR3 length equals 15 residues. The germline V gene encodes CDR1 SGHNT and CDR2 YYREEE (reference sequence). V lost 5 bases and J lost 8; bases outside the gene matches: 12.

This sequence joins TRBV9 and TRBJ2-1, with 8 bases identical to TRBD2. The germline V gene encodes CDR1 SGDLS and CDR2 YYNGEE. Losses at the gene ends were 4 bases for V and 8 bases for J; bases not matched to a gene: 17. This CDR3 region has 17 residues. The CDR3 DNA is TGTGCCAGCAGCTCCAGAGGAAGCGGGAGTGGGGTCGATGAGCAGTTCTTC. This encodes CASSSRGSGSGVDEQFF.

The chain is built from TRBV6-5 and TRBJ2-7, with no clear D. The CDR3 loop spans 13 amino acids. The V gene lost 4 bases and the J gene lost 2 bases, with 9 bases spanning the gap. In germline, CDR1 is MNHEY, CDR2 SVGAGI. CDR3 coding DNA: TGTGCCAGCAGTTCTGGGGTCCCCTACGAGCAGTACTTC. Amino acid sequence: CASSSGVPYEQYF.

This chain uses TRBV15 with TRBJ2-2; a possible D gene is TRBD2 (7 bases). Germline CDR1 reads LNHNV; CDR2 reads YYDKDF (reference sequence). The CDR3 length is 19 residues. Trimming took 0 bases from V and 5 from J, leaving 22 bases between them. The CDR3 is CATSRDTPSGAGATGELFF. The CDR3 DNA is TGTGCCACCAGCAGAGATACCCCATCAGGGGCGGGAGCTACCGGGGAGCTGTTTTTT. The entire variable domain, with the rest obtained from reference TRBV15 and TRBJ2-2, is as follows: DAMVIQNPRYQVTQFGKPVTLSCSQTLNHNVMYWYQQKSSQAPKLLFHYYDKDFNNEADTPDNFQSRRPNTSFCFLDIRSPGLGDTAMYLCATSRDTPSGAGATGELFFGEGSRLTVL.

The V call is TRBV4-3, the J call TRBJ2-3; D may be TRBD1 (8 bases). Germline loops: CDR1 LGHNA, CDR2 YSLEER. CDR3 size: 16 residues. The V gene lost 2 bases and the J gene lost 6 bases, with 18 bases spanning the gap. The chain's CDR3 is CASSQRGGTGTDTQYF. The CDR3, as DNA: TGCGCCAGCAGCCAAAGGGGAGGGACAGGTACCGATACGCAGTATTTT.

The rearrangement joins TRBV18 to TRBJ2-1, with 11 nucleotides matching TRBD2. CDR1 is KGHSH and CDR2 is LQKENI in the germline V gene. The length of the CDR3 is 16 residues. Germline trimming cut 3 bases from V and 8 bases from J; bases unmatched to any gene: 9. The CDR3 DNA reads TGTGCCAGCTCACCTCCGCTAGCGGGAGGTAGGCATGAGCAGTTCTTC. Translating gives CASSPPLAGGRHEQFF.

This clonotype was counted between two and nine times. V usage is TRBV7-8 and J usage is TRBJ1-5, with D maybe TRBD1 (5 bases). Germline V CDR1 and CDR2: SGHVS, FQNEAQ. This CDR3 has 15 amino acids. Trimming cost V 1 base and J 6 bases, with 13 bases left between them. The CDR3 here is CASSLGHGGGQPQHF. The CDR3 bases are TGTGCCAGCAGCTTAGGACACGGGGGTGGTCAGCCCCAGCATTTT.

J is TRBJ2-1 and V is TRBV7-9, with D perhaps TRBD2 (6 bases). V dropped 5 bases and J dropped 5 bases, with 13 bases sitting between them. Germline V CDR1 and CDR2: SEHNR, FQNEAQ (reference sequence). The CDR3 extends over 14 amino acids. Here the CDR3 reads CASSHSWRDNEQFF. The CDR3 bases are TGTGCCAGCAGCCACTCTTGGAGGGACAATGAGCAGTTCTTC.

CDR3 sequence reads: CSARDHRASGSYEQYF. In DNA form, the CDR3 reads TGCAGTGCTAGAGATCATAGGGCTAGCGGGAGTTACGAGCAGTACTTC. This sequence joins TRBV20-1 and TRBJ2-7; 10 bases align to TRBD2. The CDR3 consists of 16 residues. With V trimmed by 0 bases and J by 4 bases, 9 bases remained unmatched. The germline V gene encodes CDR1 DFQATT and CDR2 SNEGSKA (reference sequence).

In this sample, this clonotype turned up a few times. J is TRBJ2-7 and V is TRBV11-2; 8 bases agree with TRBD1. The CDR3 loop spans 14 amino acids. The ends lost 1 base at V and 3 bases at J; junction bases unmatched: 2. Germline V gene sequence: CDR1 SGHAT, CDR2 FQNNGV. The DNA for the CDR3 is TGTGCCAGCAGCTTAGGGGGACAGGTCTACGAGCAGTACTTC. Protein sequence: CASSLGGQVYEQYF.